This TCR beta chain appears in the sequencing data of a study of shared clonotypes between healthy human individuals. For the study at large: Samples came from two female and a few male donors aged 18 to 49. Overall study results and limits: Between a handful of donors, naive CD4 clonotypes were shared at a level of roughly 5.5%. Across subsets, estimated richness was generally greater for naive than for memory populations. Non-shared clonotypes had lower generation probabilities than clonotypes shared by all four sorted-subset donors.

This CDR3 region has 14 residues. Germline CDR1 reads SGHVS; CDR2 reads FNYEAQ. Trimming stripped 4 bases from V and 5 bases from J, with 14 bases between. On this clone: Antigen: not known.

The assay was immunoSEQ multiplex PCR, and TCRdb's table has in-frame clones only and misses some. The sample has about 600,000 clones, roughly 97% seen once. Sequenced sample: naive CD4+ T cells sorted from blood. This sample's subset: CD45RA+ positively selected. This receptor was obtained from a woman in her 30s in good health. V gene TRBV7-6 combines with J gene TRBJ1-1; D may be TRBD1 (5 bases). CDR3 sequence reads: CASSYGRAGTEAFF. Here the CDR3 DNA reads TGTGCCAGCAGCTACGGCAGGGCGGGGACTGAAGCTTTCTTT.